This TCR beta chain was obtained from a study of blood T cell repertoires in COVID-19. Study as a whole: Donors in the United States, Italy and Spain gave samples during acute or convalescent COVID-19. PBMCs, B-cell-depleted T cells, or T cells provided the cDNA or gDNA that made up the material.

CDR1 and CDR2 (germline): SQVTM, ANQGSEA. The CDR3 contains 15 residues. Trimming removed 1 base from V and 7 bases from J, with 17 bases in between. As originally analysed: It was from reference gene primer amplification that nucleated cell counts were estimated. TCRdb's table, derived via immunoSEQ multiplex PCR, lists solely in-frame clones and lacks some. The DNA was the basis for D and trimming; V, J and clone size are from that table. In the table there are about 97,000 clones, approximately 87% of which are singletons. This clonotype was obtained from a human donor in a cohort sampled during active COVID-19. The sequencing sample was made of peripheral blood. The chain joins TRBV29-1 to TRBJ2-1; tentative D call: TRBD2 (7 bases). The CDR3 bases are TGCAGCGTTGAAGGGGGGGCGGGAGTGGTGAATGAGCAGTTCTTC. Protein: CSVEGGAGVVNEQFF.